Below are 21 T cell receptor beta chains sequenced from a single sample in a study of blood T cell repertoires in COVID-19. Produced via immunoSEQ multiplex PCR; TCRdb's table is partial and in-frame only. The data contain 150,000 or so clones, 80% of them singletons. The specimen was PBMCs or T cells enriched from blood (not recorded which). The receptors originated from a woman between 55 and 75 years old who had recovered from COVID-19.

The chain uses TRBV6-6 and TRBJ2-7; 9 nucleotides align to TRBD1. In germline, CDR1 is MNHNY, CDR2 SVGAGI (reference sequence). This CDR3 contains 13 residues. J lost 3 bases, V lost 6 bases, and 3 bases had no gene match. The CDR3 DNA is TGTGCCAGCAGGACAGGGGGGAGCTACGAGCAGTACTTC. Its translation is CASRTGGSYEQYF.

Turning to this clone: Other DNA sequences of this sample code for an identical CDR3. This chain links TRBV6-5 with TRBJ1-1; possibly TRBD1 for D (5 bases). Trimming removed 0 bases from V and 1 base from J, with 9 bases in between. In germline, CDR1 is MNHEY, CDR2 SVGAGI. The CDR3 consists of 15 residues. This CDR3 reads CASSYSGAANTEAFF. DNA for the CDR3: TGTGCCAGCAGTTACTCAGGGGCAGCGAACACTGAAGCTTTCTTT.

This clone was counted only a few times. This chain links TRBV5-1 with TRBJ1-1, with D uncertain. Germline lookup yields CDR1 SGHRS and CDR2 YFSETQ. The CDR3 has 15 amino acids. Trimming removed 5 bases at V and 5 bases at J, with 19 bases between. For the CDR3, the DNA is TGCGCCAGCAGGCGGCGGGCCTCTCCTGAAACTGAAGCTTTCTTT. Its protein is CASRRRASPETEAFF.

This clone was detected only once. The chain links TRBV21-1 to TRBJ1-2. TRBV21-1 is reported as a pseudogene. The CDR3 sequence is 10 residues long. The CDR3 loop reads CPWEGPGYTF. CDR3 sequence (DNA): TGCCCCTGGGAGGGGCCCGGCTACACCTTC.

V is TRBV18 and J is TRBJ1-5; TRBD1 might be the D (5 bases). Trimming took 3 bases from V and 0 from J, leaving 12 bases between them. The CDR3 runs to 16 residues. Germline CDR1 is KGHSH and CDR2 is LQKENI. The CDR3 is CASSPGQAYSNQPQHF. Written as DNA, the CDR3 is TGTGCCAGCTCACCGGGGCAGGCTTATAGCAATCAGCCCCAGCATTTT. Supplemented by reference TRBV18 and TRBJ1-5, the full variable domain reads NAGVMQNPRHLVRRRGQEARLRCSPMKGHSHVYWYRQLPEEGLKFMVYLQKENIIDESGMPKERFSAEFPKEGPSILRIQQVVRGDSAAYFCASSPGQAYSNQPQHFGDGTRLSIL.

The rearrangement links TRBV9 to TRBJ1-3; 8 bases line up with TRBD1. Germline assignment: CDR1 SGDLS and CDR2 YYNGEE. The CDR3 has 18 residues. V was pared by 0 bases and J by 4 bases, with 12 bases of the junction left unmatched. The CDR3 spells CASSVATPRTGSGNTIYF. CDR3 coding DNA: TGTGCCAGCAGCGTAGCTACTCCGAGGACAGGGTCCGGAAACACCATATATTTT.

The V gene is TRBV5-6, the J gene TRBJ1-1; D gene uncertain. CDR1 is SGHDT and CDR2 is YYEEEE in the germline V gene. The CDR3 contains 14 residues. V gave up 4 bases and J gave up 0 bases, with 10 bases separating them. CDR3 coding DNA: TGTGCCAGCAGCCTCTATAATATGAACACTGAAGCTTTCTTT. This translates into CASSLYNMNTEAFF. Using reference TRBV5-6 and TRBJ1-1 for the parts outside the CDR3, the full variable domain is DAGVTQSPTHLIKTRGQQVTLRCSPKSGHDTVSWYQQALGQGPQFIFQYYEEEERQRGNFPDRFSGHQFPNYSSELNVNALLLGDSALYLCASSLYNMNTEAFFGQGTRLTVV.

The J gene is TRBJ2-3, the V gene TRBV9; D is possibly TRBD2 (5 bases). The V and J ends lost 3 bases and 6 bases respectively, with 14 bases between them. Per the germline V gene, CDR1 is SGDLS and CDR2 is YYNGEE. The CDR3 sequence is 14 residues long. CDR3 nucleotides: TGTGCCAGCAGCGCCTACTCGGGGTCGGATACGCAGTATTTT. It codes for CASSAYSGSDTQYF. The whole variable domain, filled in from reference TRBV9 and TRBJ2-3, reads DSGVTQTPKHLITATGQRVTLRCSPRSGDLSVYWYQQSLDQGLQFLIQYYNGEERAKGNILERFSAQQFPDLHSELNLSSLELGDSALYFCASSAYSGSDTQYFGPGTRLTVL.

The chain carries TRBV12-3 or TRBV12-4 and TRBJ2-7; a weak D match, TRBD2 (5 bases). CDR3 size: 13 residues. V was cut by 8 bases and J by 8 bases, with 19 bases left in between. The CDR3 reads CASDRAGGRKQYF. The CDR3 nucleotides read TGTGCCAGCGATCGGGCGGGCGGACGGAAGCAGTACTTC.

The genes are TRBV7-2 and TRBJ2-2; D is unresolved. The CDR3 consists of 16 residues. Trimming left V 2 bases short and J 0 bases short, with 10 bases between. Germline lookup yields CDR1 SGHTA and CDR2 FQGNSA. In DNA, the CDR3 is TGTGCCAGCAGCTTAATGGCCAGCGCGAACACCGGGGAGCTGTTTTTT. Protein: CASSLMASANTGELFF.

CDR3 nucleotide sequence: TGTGCCAGCAGCCTATTCTCGCTCCCCGTTCGGGGGGAAGATACGCAGTATTTT. Its translation is CASSLFSLPVRGEDTQYF. The rearrangement joins TRBV14 to TRBJ2-3; 7 nucleotides align to TRBD2. J was trimmed by 5 bases and V by 4 bases; bases with no gene match: 18. Germline V gene lookup returns CDR1 SGHDN and CDR2 FVKESK. This CDR3 has 18 amino acids.

The CDR3 coding sequence is TGTGCTAGTGGTTTGGCCGGGGGTTCAGAGACCCAGTACTTC. This encodes CASGLAGGSETQYF. The rearrangement links TRBV12-5 to TRBJ2-5, with D tentatively TRBD2 (6 bases). The CDR3 runs to 14 residues. CDR1 and CDR2 from the germline V gene are LGHNT and FRNRAP. V was shortened by 1 base and J by 4 bases, with 10 bases between the two germline ends.

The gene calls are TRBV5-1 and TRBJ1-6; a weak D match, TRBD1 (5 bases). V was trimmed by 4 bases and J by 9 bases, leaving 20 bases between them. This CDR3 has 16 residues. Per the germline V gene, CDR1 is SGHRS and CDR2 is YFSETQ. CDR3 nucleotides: TGCGCCAGCAGCAAGCAGGGTTTTGAGGATGCTTCACCCCTCCACTTT. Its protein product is CASSKQGFEDASPLHF.

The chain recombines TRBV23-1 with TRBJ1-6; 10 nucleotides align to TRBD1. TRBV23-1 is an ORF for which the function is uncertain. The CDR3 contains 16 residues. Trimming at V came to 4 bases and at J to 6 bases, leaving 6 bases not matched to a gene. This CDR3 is CASSPSRDRGNSPLHF. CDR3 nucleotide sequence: TGCGCCAGCAGTCCAAGCCGGGACAGGGGTAATTCACCCCTCCACTTT.

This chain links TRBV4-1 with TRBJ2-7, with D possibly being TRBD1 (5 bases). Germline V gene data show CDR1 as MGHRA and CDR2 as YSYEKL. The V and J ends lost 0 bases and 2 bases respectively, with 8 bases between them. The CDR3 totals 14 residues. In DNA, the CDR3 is TGCGCCAGCAGCCAAGAAGACAGCGCCTACGAGCAGTACTTC. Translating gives CASSQEDSAYEQYF.

The DNA for the CDR3 is TGTGCCAGCAGTTCACTGACAGGGGGCCCCGATCTTAGCAATCAGCCCCAGCATTTT. As protein: CASSSLTGGPDLSNQPQHF. The chain recombines TRBV27 with TRBJ1-5; 10 positions agree with TRBD1. V lost 4 bases and J lost 0; bases outside the gene matches: 12. The germline gives CDR1 MNHEY, CDR2 SMNVEV (reference sequence). This CDR3 comprises 19 residues.

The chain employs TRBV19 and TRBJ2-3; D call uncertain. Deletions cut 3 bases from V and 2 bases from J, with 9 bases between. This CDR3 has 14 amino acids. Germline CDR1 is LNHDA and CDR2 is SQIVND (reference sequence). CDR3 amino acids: CASSIFGYTDTQYF. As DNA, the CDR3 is TGTGCCAGTAGTATCTTCGGGTACACAGATACGCAGTATTTT.

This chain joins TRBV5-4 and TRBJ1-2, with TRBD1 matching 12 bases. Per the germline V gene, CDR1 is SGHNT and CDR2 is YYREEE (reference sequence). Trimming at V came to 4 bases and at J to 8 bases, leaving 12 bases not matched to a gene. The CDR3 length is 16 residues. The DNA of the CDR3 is TGTGCCAGCAGCCATGGCCGGGACAGGGGGCTTTTGGGCTACACCTTC. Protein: CASSHGRDRGLLGYTF.

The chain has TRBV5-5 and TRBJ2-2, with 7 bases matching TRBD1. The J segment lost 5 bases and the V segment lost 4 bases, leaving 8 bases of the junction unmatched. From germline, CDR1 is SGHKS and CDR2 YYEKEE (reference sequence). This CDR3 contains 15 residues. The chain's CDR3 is CASSLDRVGTGELFF. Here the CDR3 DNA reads TGTGCCAGCAGCCTCGACAGGGTGGGGACCGGGGAGCTGTTTTTT.

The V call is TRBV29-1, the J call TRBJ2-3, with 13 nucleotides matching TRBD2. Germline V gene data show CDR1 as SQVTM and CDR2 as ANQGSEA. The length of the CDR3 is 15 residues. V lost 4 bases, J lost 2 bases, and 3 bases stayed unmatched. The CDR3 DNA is TGCAGCGTTGCAGGACTAGCGGGGGACACAGATACGCAGTATTTT. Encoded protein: CSVAGLAGDTDTQYF.

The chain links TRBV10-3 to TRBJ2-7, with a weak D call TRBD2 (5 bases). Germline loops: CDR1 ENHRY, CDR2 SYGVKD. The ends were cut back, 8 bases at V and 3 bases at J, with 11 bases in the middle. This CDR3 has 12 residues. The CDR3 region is CAIEKEDYEQYF. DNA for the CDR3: TGTGCCATCGAGAAGGAGGACTACGAGCAGTACTTC.